This T cell receptor beta chain was identified in a study of blood T cell repertoires in COVID-19. On the study more broadly: COVID-19 samples collected from the United States, Italy and Spain covered acute and convalescent phases. T cells, B-cell-depleted T cells, or PBMCs provided the cDNA or gDNA that served as material.

Per the original data handling: Reference gene primer amplification yielded estimated nucleated cell counts. Profiling relied on immunoSEQ multiplex PCR, and the TCRdb table lists in-frame clones only, not all of them. The D gene and trimming were derived from the DNA, and the V and J assignments and clone size from that table. The sample consists of fewer than 500,000 clones, roughly 90% of them appearing once. Germline CDR1 and CDR2: LNHDA and SQIVND (reference sequence). The CDR3 has 17 residues. After removal of 3 bases from V and 2 bases from J, the junction contained 9 bases not matched to a gene.

The chain couples TRBV19 to TRBJ2-3, with 9 bases identical to TRBD2. This TCR was sampled from a woman aged 25 to 39 with acute or convalescent COVID-19. The sequenced sample consisted of peripheral blood. The CDR3 nucleotides are TGTGCCAGTAGTATCCCGACTAGCGGCTATCTCACAGATACGCAGTATTTT. Its translation is CASSIPTSGYLTDTQYF.